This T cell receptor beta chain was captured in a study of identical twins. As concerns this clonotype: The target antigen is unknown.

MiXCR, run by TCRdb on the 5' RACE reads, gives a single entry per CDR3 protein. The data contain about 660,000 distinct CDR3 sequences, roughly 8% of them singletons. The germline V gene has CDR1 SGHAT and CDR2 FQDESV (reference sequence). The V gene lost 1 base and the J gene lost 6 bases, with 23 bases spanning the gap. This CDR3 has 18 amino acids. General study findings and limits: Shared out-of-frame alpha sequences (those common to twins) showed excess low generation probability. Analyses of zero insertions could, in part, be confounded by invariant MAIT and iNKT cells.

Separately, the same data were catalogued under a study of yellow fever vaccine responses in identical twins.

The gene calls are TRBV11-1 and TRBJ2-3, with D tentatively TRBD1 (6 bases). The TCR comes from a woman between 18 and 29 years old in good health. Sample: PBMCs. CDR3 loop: CASSLGTDRNYLGDTQYF. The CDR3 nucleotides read TGTGCCAGCAGCTTAGGAACTGACAGGAATTACCTGGGGGATACGCAGTATTTT.